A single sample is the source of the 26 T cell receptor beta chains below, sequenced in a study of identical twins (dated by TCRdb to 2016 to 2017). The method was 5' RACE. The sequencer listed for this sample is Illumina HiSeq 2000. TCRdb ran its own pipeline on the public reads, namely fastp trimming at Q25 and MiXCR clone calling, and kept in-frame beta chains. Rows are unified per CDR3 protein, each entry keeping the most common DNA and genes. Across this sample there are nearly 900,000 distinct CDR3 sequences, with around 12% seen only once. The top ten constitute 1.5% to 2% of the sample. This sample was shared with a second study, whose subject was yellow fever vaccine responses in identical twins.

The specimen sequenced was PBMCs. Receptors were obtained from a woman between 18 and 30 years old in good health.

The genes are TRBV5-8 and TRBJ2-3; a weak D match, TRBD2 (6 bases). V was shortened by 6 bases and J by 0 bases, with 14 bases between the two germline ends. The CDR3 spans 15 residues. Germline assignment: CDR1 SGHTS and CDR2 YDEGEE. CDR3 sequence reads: CASTPGGLSTDTQYF. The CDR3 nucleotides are TGTGCCAGCACCCCCGGGGGACTCAGCACAGATACGCAGTATTTT.

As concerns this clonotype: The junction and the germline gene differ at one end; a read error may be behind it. The CDR3 DNA reads TGCCCCAGCAGCTTGGGGGAGATCCGAAACACCATATATTTT. This gives the protein CPSSLGEIRNTIYF. The chain employs TRBV5-1 and TRBJ1-3, with D possibly TRBD1 on 5 matching bases. CDR3 length equals 14 residues. The germline gives CDR1 SGHRS, CDR2 YFSETQ.

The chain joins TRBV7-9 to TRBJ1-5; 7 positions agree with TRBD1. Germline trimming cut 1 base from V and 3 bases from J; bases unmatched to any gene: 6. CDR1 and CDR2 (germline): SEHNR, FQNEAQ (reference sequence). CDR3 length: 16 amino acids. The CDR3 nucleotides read TGTGCCAGCAGCTTAGGAGGGGGCGGTATCAATCAGCCCCAGCATTTT. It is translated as CASSLGGGGINQPQHF.

The CDR3 nucleotides are TGTGCCAGCAGTTTGCGGGCGACTAGCGGGCCTTACGAGCAGTACTTC. It codes for CASSLRATSGPYEQYF. The rearrangement joins TRBV12-3 or TRBV12-4 to TRBJ2-7, with TRBD2 identical over 10 bases. This CDR3 has 16 residues. Trimming removed 3 bases from V and 4 bases from J; junction bases left unmatched: 9.

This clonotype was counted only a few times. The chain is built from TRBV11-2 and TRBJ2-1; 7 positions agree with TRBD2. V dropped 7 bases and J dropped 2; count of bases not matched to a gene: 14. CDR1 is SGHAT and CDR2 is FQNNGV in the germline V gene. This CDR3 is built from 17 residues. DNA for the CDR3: TGTGCCAGCACCCTTCGCCCCCAGCGGGGCACCTACAATGAGCAGTTCTTC. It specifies CASTLRPQRGTYNEQFF.

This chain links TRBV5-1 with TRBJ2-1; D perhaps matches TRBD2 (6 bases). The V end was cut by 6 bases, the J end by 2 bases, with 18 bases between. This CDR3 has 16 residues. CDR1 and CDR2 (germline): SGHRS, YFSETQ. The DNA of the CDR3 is TGCGCCAGCACCCCCGGAGGAGCGGGTCCCTACAATGAGCAGTTCTTC. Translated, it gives CASTPGGAGPYNEQFF.

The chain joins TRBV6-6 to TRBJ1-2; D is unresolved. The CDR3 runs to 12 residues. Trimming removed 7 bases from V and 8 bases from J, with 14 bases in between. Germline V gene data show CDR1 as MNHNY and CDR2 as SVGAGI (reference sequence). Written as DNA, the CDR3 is TGTGCCAGCACCCAACTGGGGAAAGGCTACACCTTC. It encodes CASTQLGKGYTF.

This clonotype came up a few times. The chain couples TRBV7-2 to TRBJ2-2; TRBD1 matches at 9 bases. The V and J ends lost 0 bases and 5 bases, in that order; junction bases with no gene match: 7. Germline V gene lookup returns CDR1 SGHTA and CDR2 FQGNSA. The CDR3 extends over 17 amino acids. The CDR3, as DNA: TGTGCCAGCAGCTTAGCTCCAACAGGGGGCCGGACCGGGGAGCTGTTTTTT. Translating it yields CASSLAPTGGRTGELFF.

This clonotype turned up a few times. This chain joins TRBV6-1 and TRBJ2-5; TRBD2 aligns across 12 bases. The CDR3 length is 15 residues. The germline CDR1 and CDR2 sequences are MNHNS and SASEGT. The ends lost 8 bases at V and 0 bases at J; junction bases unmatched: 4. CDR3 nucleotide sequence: TGTGCCAGCCAACTAGCGGGGGGCTACCAAGAGACCCAGTACTTC. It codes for CASQLAGGYQETQYF.

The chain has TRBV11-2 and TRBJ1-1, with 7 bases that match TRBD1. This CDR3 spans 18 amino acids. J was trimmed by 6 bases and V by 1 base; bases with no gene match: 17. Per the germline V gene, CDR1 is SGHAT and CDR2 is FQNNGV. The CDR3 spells CASSLGVLGLRQGSEAFF. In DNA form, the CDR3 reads TGTGCCAGCAGCTTAGGAGTCCTCGGGCTTAGACAGGGCTCTGAAGCTTTCTTT. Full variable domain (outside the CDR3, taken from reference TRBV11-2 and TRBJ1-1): EAGVAQSPRYKIIEKRQSVAFWCNPISGHATLYWYQQILGQGPKLLIQFQNNGVVDDSQLPKDRFSAERLKGVDSTLKIQPAKLEDSAVYLCASSLGVLGLRQGSEAFFGQGTRLTVV.

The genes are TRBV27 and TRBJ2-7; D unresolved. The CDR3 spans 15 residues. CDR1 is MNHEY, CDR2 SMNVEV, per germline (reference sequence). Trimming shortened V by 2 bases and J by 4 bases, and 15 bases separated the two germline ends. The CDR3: CASSLGPSTFYEQYF. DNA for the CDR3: TGTGCCAGCAGTTTAGGACCCTCCACCTTTTACGAGCAGTACTTC.

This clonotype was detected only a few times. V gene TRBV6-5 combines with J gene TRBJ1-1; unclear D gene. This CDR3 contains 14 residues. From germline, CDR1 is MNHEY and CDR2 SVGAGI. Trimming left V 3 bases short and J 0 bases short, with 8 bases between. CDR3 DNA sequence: TGTGCCAGCAGTTATGTTGGTATGAACACTGAAGCTTTCTTT. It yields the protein CASSYVGMNTEAFF.

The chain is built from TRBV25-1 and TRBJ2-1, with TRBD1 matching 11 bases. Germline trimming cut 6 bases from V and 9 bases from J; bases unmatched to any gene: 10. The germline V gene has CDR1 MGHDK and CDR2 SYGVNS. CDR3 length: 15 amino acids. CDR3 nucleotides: TGTGCCAGCAGAGATGCGGGACAGGGGGGGAGTGAGCAGTTCTTC. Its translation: CASRDAGQGGSEQFF.

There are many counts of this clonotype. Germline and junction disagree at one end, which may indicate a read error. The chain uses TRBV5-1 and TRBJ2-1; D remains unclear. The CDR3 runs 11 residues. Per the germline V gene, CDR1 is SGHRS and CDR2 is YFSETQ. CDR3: CASSLFDEQFF. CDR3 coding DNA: TGTGCCAGCAGTTTATTCGATGAGCAGTTCTTC.

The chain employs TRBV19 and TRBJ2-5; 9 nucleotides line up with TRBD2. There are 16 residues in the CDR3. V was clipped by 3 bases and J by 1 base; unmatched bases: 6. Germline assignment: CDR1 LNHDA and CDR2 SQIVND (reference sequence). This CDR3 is CASSMTGLASQETQYF. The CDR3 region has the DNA TGTGCCAGTAGTATGACAGGACTAGCGAGCCAAGAGACCCAGTACTTC.

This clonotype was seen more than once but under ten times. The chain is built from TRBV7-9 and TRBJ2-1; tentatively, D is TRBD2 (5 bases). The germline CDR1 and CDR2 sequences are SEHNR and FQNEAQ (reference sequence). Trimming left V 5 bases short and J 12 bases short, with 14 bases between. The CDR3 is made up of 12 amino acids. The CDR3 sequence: CASSPIGRGQFF. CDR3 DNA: TGTGCCAGCAGCCCTATAGGGAGAGGGCAGTTCTTC. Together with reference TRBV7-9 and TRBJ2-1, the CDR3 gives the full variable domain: DTGVSQNPRHKITKRGQNVTFRCDPISEHNRLYWYRQTLGQGPEFLTYFQNEAQLEKSRLLSDRFSAERPKGSFSTLEIQRTEQGDSAMYLCASSPIGRGQFFGPGTRLTVL.

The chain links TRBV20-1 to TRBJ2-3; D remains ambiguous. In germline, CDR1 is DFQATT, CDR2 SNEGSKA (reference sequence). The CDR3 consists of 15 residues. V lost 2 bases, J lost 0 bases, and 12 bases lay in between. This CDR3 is CSARYVSSSTDTQYF. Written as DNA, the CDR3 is TGCAGTGCTAGATACGTCAGCTCTAGCACAGATACGCAGTATTTT.

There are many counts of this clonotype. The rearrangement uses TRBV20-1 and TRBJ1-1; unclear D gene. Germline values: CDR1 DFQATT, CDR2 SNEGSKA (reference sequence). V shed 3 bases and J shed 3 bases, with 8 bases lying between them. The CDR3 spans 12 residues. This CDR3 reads CSASYGDTEAFF. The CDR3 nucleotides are TGCAGTGCTAGTTATGGGGACACTGAAGCTTTCTTT.

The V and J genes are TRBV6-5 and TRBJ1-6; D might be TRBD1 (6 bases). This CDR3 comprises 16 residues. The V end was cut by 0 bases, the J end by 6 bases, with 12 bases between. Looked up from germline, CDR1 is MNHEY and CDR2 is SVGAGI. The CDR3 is CASSYSWTVLNSPLHF. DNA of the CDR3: TGTGCCAGCAGTTACTCATGGACAGTCCTTAATTCACCCCTCCACTTT.

The CDR3 region has the DNA TGCAGTGCTTCGGACCGAGCAACCAGCCTGCATGGGACCCAGTACTTC. Encoded protein: CSASDRATSLHGTQYF. The chain employs TRBV20-1 and TRBJ2-5, with unresolved D. Germline V CDR1 and CDR2: DFQATT, SNEGSKA (reference sequence). V was cut by 5 bases and J by 7 bases, with 26 bases left in between. This CDR3 has 16 residues.

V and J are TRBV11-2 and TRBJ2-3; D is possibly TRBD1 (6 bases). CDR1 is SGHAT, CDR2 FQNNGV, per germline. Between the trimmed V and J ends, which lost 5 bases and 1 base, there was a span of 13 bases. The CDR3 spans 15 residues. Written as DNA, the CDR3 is TGTGCCAGCAGCCGAACAGGGAAGGGCACAGATACGCAGTATTTT. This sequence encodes CASSRTGKGTDTQYF. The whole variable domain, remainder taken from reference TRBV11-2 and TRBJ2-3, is EAGVAQSPRYKIIEKRQSVAFWCNPISGHATLYWYQQILGQGPKLLIQFQNNGVVDDSQLPKDRFSAERLKGVDSTLKIQPAKLEDSAVYLCASSRTGKGTDTQYFGPGTRLTVL.

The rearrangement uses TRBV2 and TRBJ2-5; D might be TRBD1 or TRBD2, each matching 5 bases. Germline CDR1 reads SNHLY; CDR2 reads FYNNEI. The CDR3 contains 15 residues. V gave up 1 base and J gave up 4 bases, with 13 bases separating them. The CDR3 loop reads CASSEVLGVGETQYF. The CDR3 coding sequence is TGTGCCAGCAGTGAAGTGTTGGGGGTGGGAGAGACCCAGTACTTC.

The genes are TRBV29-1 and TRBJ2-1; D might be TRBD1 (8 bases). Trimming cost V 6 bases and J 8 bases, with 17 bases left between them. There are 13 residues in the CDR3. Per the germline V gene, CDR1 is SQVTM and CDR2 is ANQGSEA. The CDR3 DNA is TGCAGCGTAATATACAGGGGGGGGGATGAGCAGTTCTTC. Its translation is CSVIYRGGDEQFF.

As DNA, the CDR3 is TGTGCCAGCAGTTTCAACATCCAAGACACCGGGGAGCTGTTTTTT. The encoded protein is CASSFNIQDTGELFF. V and J are TRBV7-8 and TRBJ2-2, with D unresolved. V was trimmed by 6 bases and J by 3 bases, leaving 14 bases between them. Germline lookup yields CDR1 SGHVS and CDR2 FQNEAQ. This CDR3 spans 15 amino acids.

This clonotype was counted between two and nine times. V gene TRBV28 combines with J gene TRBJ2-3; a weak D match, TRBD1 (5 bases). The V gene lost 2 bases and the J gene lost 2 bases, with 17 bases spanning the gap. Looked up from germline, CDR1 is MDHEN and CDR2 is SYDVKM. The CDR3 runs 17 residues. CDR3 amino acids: CASSLLGVAGSTDTQYF. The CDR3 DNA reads TGTGCCAGCAGTTTACTCGGCGTGGCAGGGTCCACAGATACGCAGTATTTT.

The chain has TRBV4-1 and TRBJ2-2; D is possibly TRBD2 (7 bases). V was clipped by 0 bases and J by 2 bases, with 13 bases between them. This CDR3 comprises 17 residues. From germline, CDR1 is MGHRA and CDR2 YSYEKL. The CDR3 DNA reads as TGCGCCAGCAGCCAAGATCGAGGGGGGGGAAACACCGGGGAGCTGTTTTTT. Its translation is CASSQDRGGGNTGELFF.